The following is a T cell receptor beta chain sequence with its context. Its antigen is as yet unknown. The donor population consisted of healthy HIV-negative adults with no recent acute infections or vaccinations. This sample stems from a study of shared clonotypes between healthy human individuals. Turning to the study itself: For every donor, three CD4 naive, three CD4 memory, two CD8 naive and one CD8 memory plates were used. Findings and limits, study-wide: Generation probability values for non-shared clonotypes were lower than those for clonotypes shared by all four donors.

The V gene's germline CDR1 is SGHDN and CDR2 FVKESK. V lost 4 bases, J lost 3 bases, and 4 bases lay in between. There are 11 residues in the CDR3. The table came from immunoSEQ multiplex PCR; TCRdb's copy has only in-frame clones and leaves some out. The data contain approximately 2.5 million clones, more than 80% of them singletons. Sequenced: naive CD4+ T cells sorted from blood. Subset here: CD45RA+ positively selected. This receptor was taken from a man aged 18 to 30 in good health. This chain joins TRBV14 and TRBJ2-7; unclear D gene. CDR3 DNA: TGTGCCAGCAGCCCGTTCTACGAGCAGTACTTC. This gives the protein CASSPFYEQYF.